This T cell receptor beta chain was retrieved from a study of response to subunit inactivated influenza vaccine. The study's findings and limits: The authors put forward the suggestion that each seasonal influenza vaccination may bring in only a limited number of new T cells.

Trimming removed 6 bases at V and 5 bases at J, with 11 bases between. Germline lookup yields CDR1 MDHEN and CDR2 SYDVKM. CDR3 size: 12 residues. A word on this clonotype: The antigen is undetermined.

TCRdb re-called the RT-PCR reads with MiXCR, one entry per CDR3 protein. The table lists 650,000 to 850,000 distinct CDR3 sequences, over 11% of them singletons. The source material was PBMCs from blood, sampled around two weeks before vaccination. This receptor was obtained from a man aged 50 to 60 who received an inactivated influenza vaccine. The chain has TRBV28 and TRBJ2-7; D is unclear. CDR3 DNA: TGTGCCAGCAGCCCGGAGAGGAACGAGCAGTACTTC. This gives the protein CASSPERNEQYF.